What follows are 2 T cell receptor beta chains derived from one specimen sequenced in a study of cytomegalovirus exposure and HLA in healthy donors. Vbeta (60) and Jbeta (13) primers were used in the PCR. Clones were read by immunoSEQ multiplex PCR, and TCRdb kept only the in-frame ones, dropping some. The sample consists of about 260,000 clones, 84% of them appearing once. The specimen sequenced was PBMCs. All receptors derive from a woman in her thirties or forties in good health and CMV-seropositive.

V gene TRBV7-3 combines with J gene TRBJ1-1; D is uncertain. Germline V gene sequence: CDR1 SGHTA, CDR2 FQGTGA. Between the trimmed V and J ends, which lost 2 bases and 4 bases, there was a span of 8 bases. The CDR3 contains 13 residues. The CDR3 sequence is CASSLEETTEAFF. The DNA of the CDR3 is TGTGCCAGCAGCTTAGAGGAGACCACTGAAGCTTTCTTT.

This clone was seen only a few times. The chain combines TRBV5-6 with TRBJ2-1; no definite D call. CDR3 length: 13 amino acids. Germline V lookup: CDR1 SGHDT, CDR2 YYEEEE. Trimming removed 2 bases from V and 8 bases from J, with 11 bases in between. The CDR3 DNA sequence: TGTGCCAGCAGCTTCTTAGCCGGCCATGAGCAGTTCTTC. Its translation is CASSFLAGHEQFF.